This T cell receptor (beta chain) comes out of a study of Ad26.COV2.S vaccination and SARS-CoV-2 variants. As for the study in general: Enrollment placed the donor in the COV1001 Ad26.COV2.S trial arm. Study-wide findings and caveats: Vaccine recipients and placebo recipients showed similar non-spike TCR breadth.

Sequencing used immunoSEQ multiplex PCR; TCRdb keeps in-frame clones, though not all of them. Of some 480,000 clones in the sample, roughly 89% were seen once. Treatment defined: approximately 18 received Ad26.COV2.S at low or high dose, single or two shots; about 5 received placebo; per-sample allocation not given. Sample collection was performed on day 63 after the first vaccine or placebo injection. The ends were cut back, 1 base at V and 5 bases at J, with 7 bases in the middle. Germline values: CDR1 SEHNR, CDR2 FQNEAQ (reference sequence). There are 13 residues in the CDR3. As for this clone: The antigen remains undetermined.

The J gene is TRBJ2-3, the V gene TRBV7-9; D is possibly TRBD1 or TRBD2 (5 bases each). The source is a person between 18 and 65 years old who received the Ad26.COV2.S COVID-19 vaccine or a placebo. This sample comprised peripheral blood, obtained in a trial of Ad26.COV2.S vaccine versus placebo. The CDR3 bases are TGTGCCAGCAGCTTAGAGAGGGGAGATACGCAGTATTTT. It yields the protein CASSLERGDTQYF.